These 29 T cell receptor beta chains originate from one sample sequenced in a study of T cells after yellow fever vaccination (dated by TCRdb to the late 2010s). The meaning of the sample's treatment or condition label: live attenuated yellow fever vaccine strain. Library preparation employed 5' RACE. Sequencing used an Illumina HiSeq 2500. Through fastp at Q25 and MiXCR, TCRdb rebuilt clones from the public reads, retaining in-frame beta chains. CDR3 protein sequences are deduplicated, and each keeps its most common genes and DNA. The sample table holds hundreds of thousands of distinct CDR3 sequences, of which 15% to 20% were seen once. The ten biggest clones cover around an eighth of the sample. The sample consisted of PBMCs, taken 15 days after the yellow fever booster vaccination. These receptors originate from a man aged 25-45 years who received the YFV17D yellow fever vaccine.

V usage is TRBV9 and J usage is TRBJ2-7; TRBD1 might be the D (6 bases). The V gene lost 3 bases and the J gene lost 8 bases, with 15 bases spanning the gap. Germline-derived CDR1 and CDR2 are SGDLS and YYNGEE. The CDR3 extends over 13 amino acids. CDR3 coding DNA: TGTGCCAGCAGCGCCGCAGGGGATTCTAAGCAGTACTTC. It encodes CASSAAGDSKQYF.

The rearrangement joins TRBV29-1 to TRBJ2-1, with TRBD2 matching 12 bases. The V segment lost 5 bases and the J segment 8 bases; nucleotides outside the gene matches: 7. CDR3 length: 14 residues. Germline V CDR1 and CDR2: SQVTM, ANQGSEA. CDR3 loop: CSVLGLAGRYEQFF. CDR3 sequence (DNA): TGCAGCGTTCTCGGACTAGCGGGAAGGTATGAGCAGTTCTTC.

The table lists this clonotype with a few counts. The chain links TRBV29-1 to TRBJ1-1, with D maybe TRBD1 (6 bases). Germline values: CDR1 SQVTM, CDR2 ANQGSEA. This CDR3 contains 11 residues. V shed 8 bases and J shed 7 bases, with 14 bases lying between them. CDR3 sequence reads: CSPSRDNEAFF. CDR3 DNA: TGCAGCCCCTCCCGGGACAATGAAGCTTTCTTT.

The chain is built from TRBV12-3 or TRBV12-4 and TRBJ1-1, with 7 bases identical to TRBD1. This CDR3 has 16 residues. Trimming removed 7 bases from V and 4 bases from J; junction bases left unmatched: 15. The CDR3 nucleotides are TGTGCCAGCACCCCATCTCTGACAGGGTTGGGCACTGAAGCTTTCTTT. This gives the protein CASTPSLTGLGTEAFF.

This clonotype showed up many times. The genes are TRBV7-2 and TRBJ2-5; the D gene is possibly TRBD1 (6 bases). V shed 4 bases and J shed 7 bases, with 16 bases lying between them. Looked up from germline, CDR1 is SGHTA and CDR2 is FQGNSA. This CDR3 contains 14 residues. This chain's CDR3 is CASSSPQGKGTQYF. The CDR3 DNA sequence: TGTGCCAGCAGCTCCCCCCAGGGGAAGGGGACCCAGTACTTC.

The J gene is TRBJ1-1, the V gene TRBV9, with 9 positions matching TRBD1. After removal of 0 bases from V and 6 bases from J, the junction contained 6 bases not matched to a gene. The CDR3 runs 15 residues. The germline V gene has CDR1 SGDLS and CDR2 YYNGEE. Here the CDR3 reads CASSVAGTGRAEAFF. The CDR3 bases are TGTGCCAGCAGCGTAGCTGGGACAGGGAGGGCTGAAGCTTTCTTT.

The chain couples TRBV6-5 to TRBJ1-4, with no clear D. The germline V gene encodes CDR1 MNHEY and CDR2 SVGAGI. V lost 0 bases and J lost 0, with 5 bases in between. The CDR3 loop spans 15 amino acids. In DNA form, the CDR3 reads TGTGCCAGCAGTTACTCGTCCACAACTAATGAAAAACTGTTTTTT. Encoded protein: CASSYSSTTNEKLFF.

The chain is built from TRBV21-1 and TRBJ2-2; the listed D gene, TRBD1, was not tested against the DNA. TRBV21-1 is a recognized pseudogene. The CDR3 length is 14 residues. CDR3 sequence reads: CAQWGTGYTGELFF. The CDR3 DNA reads TGTGCCCAATGGGGAACAGGTTACACCGGGGAGCTGTTTTTT.

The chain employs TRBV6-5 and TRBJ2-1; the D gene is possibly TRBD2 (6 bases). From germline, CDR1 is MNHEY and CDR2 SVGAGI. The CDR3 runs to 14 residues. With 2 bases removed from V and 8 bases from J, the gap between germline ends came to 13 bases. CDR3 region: CASSYRLDADEQFF. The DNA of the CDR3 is TGTGCCAGCAGTTACCGACTAGATGCGGATGAGCAGTTCTTC.

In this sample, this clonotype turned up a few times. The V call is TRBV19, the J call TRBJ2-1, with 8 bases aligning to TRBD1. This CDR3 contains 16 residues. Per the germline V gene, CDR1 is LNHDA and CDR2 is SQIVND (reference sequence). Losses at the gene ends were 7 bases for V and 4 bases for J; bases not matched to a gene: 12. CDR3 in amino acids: CASTKVGQGAYNEQFF. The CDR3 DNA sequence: TGTGCCAGTACGAAGGTAGGACAGGGCGCTTACAATGAGCAGTTCTTC.

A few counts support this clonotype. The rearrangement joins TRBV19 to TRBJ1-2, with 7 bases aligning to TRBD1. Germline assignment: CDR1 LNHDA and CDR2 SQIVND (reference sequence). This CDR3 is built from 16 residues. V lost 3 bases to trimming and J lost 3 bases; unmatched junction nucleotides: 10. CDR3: CASSILYRGRDYGYTF. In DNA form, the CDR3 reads TGTGCCAGTAGTATTCTATACAGGGGTCGCGACTATGGCTACACCTTC.

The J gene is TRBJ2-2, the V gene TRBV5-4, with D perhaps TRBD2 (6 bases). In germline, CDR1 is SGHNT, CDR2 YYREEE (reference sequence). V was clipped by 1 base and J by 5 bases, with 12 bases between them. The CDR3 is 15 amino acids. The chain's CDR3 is CASSLIRERTGELFF. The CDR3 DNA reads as TGTGCCAGCAGCTTGATACGGGAGAGAACCGGGGAGCTGTTTTTT.

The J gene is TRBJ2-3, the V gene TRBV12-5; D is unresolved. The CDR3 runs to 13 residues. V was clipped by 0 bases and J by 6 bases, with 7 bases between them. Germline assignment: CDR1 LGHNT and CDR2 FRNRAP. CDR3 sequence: CASGLVSSDTQYF. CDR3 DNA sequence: TGTGCTAGTGGTTTGGTATCTTCCGATACGCAGTATTTT.

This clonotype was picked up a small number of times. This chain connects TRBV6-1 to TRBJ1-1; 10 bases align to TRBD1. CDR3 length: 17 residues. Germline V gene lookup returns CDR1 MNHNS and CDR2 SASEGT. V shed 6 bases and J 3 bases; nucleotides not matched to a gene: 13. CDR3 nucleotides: TGTGCCAGCAGCCGCCAACCCGGGACAGGGGAGGACACTGAAGCTTTCTTT. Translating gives CASSRQPGTGEDTEAFF.

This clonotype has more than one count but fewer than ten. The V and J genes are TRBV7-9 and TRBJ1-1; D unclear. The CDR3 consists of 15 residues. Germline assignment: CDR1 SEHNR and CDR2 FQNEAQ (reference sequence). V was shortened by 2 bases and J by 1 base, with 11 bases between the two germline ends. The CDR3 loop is CASSLKEGKNTEAFF. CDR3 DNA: TGTGCCAGCAGCTTAAAGGAAGGCAAGAACACTGAAGCTTTCTTT.

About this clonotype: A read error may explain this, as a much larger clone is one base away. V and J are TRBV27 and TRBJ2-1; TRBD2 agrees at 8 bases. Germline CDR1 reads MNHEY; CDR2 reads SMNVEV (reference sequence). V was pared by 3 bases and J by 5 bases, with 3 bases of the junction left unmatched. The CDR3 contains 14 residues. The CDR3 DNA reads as TGTGCCAGCAGTTTGATAGCGGGACACAATGAGCAGTTCTTC. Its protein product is CASSLIAGHNEQFF.

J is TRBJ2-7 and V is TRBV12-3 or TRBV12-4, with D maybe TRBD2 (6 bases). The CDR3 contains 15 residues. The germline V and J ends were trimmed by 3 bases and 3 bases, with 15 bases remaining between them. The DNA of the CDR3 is TGTGCCAGCAGTTTCGGCGGGAAGCGAGTCTACGAGCAGTACTTC. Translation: CASSFGGKRVYEQYF.

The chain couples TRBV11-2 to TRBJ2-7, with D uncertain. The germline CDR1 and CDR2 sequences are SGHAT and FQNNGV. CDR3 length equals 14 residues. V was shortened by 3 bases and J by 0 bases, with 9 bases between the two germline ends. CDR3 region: CASSFGPTSYEQYF. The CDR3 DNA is TGTGCCAGCAGCTTTGGTCCTACCTCCTACGAGCAGTACTTC.

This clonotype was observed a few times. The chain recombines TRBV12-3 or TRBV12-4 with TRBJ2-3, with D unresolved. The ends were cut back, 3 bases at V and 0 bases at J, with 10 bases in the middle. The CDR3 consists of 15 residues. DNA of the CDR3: TGTGCCAGCAGTTTCACCCCTTTAAGCACAGATACGCAGTATTTT. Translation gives CASSFTPLSTDTQYF.

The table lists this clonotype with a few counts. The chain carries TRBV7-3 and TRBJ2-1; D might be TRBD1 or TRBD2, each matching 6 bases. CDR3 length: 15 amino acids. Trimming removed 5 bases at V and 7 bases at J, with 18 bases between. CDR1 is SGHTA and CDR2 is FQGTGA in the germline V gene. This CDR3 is CASSARGDGLNEQFF. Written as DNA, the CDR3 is TGTGCCAGCAGCGCGAGGGGGGACGGCCTGAATGAGCAGTTCTTC.

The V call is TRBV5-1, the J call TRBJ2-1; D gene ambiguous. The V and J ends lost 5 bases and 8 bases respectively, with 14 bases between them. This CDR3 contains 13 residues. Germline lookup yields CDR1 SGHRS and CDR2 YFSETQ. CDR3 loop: CASRTPPRDEQFF. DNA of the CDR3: TGCGCCAGCAGGACTCCCCCCCGGGATGAGCAGTTCTTC.

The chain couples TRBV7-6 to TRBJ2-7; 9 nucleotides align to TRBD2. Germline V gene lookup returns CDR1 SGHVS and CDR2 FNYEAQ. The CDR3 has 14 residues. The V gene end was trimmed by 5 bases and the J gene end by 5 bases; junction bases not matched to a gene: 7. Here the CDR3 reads CASSDPGLAHEQYF. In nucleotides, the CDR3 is TGTGCCAGCAGCGACCCGGGACTAGCCCACGAGCAGTACTTC.

The CDR3 is CASSLRSWREETQYF. The CDR3 bases are TGTGCCAGCAGCTTACGTTCGTGGCGGGAGGAGACCCAGTACTTC. This chain connects TRBV7-2 to TRBJ2-5; 7 bases are a match to TRBD2. The CDR3 has 15 residues. V gave up 2 bases and J gave up 5 bases; unmatched junction bases: 8. CDR1 and CDR2 (germline): SGHTA, FQGNSA.

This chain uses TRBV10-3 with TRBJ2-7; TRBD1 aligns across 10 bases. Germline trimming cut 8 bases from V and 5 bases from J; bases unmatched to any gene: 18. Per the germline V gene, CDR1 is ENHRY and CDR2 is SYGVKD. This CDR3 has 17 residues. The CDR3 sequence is CAIGLVRGGTGEDEQYF. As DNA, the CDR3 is TGTGCCATCGGTCTTGTCCGGGGAGGGACAGGGGAGGACGAGCAGTACTTC.

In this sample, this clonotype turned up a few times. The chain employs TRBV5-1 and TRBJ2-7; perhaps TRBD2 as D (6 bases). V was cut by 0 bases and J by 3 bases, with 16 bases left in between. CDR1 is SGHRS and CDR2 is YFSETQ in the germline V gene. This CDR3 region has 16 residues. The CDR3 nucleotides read TGCGCCAGCAGCTTGGGGACTACCTACGTCCTCTACGAGCAGTACTTC. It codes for CASSLGTTYVLYEQYF. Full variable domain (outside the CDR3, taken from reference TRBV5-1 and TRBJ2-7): KAGVTQTPRYLIKTRGQQVTLSCSPISGHRSVSWYQQTPGQGLQFLFEYFSETQRNKGNFPGRFSGRQFSNSRSEMNVSTLELGDSALYLCASSLGTTYVLYEQYFGPGTRLTVT.

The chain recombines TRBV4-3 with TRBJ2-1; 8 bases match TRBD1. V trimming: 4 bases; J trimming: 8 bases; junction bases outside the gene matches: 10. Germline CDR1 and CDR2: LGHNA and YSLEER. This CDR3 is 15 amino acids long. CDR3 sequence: CASSPADRDVYEQFF. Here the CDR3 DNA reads TGCGCCAGCAGCCCAGCGGACAGGGACGTATATGAGCAGTTCTTC.

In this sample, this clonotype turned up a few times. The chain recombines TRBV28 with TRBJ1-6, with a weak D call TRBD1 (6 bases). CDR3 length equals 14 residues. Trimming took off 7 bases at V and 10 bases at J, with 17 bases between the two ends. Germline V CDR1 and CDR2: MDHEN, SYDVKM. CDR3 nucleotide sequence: TGTGCCAGCACAAAGGGGGGGGTAAGGTCACCCCTCCACTTT. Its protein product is CASTKGGVRSPLHF.

The CDR3 nucleotides are TGTGCCTGGTCGAAGGCATTGGGCGAGCAGTACTTC. Translated: CAWSKALGEQYF. V is TRBV30 and J is TRBJ2-7, with no clear D. There are 12 residues in the CDR3. Trimming left V 5 bases short and J 6 bases short, with 14 bases between. Germline values: CDR1 GTSNPN, CDR2 SVGIG (reference sequence).

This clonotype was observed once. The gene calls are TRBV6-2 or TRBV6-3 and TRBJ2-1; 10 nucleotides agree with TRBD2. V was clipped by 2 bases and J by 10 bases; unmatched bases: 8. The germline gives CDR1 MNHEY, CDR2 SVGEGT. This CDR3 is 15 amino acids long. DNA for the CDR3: TGTGCCAGCAGTTACCTAGCGGGAGTTATTGGCGAGCAGTTCTTC. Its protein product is CASSYLAGVIGEQFF.